Listed below are T cell receptor beta chains from one sample, sequenced in a study of Graves' ophthalmopathy and Graves' hyperthyroidism. One entry per CDR3 protein results from TCRdb running MiXCR on the multiplex PCR reads. The repertoire includes more than 300,000 distinct CDR3 sequences, 15% of them detected once, and around 6.6% sits in the top ten. Sequenced sample: peripheral blood. These receptors were taken from a young woman with stable Graves' hyperthyroidism. Each CDR3 is given with its conserved first and last residue. The order of the fields is D gene, J gene, V gene, clone size, CDR3 protein, CDR3 DNA. A D gene is named only where the DNA matches it firmly. Where a row states a size, it is once, few, many or the class of an expanded clone; other rows omit it.

TRBD2	TRBJ2-7	TRBV5-4	NA	CASSRAGGAYEQYF	TGTGCCAGCAGCCGAGCGGGGGGTGCCTACGAGCAGTACTTC
TRBD1	TRBJ1-1	TRBV29-1	many	CSADRGLNTEAFF	TGCAGCGCTGACAGGGGGCTTAATACTGAAGCTTTCTTT
NA	TRBJ2-5	TRBV2	once	CASVAGGLLETQYF	TGTGCCAGCGTCGCCGGGGGGCTGTTGGAGACCCAGTACTTC
TRBD1	TRBJ1-5	TRBV6-1	few	CASSPRTGSYQPLHF	TGTGCCAGCAGTCCCCGGACAGGGAGTTATCAGCCCCTGCATTTT
TRBD1	TRBJ2-7	TRBV27	NA	CASSTTGGNTYEQYF	TGTGCCAGCAGTACGACAGGGGGCAACACCTACGAGCAGTACTTC
NA	TRBJ1-2	TRBV19	many	CASSRDGDYGYTF	TGTGCCAGTAGTAGGGACGGAGACTATGGCTACACCTTC
TRBD1	TRBJ2-1	TRBV6-2/TRBV6-3	many	CASSYSGQGYNEQFF	TGTGCCAGCAGTTACTCGGGACAGGGGTACAATGAGCAGTTCTTC
NA	TRBJ1-1	TRBV7-2	many	CASSLKGQNTEAFF	TGTGCCAGCAGCTTAAAGGGACAGAACACTGAAGCTTTCTTT
NA	TRBJ2-7	TRBV5-5	NA	CASSPAGTSPGQYF	TGTGCCAGCAGCCCCGCCGGGACCTCCCCCGGGCAGTACTTC
TRBD2	TRBJ2-5	TRBV6-2/TRBV6-3	NA	CASIAGESGTQYF	TGTGCCAGCATAGCGGGGGAGTCCGGGACCCAGTACTTC
TRBD1	TRBJ1-2	TRBV7-2	many	CASSPGQLGYTF	TGTGCCAGCAGCCCGGGACAGCTTGGCTACACCTTC
TRBD1	TRBJ2-7	TRBV11-2	many	CASSLGDRATYEQYF	TGTGCCAGCAGCTTAGGGGACAGGGCGACCTACGAGCAGTACTTC
NA	TRBJ2-6	TRBV12-3/TRBV12-4	NA	CASTGSLTGANVLTF	TGTGCCAGCACTGGATCTCTTACTGGGGCCAACGTCCTGACTTTC
TRBD1	TRBJ1-3	TRBV6-2/TRBV6-3	NA	CASSYGDRGLVTGNTIYF	TGTGCCAGCAGTTATGGGGACAGGGGGCTGGTAACTGGAAACACCATATATTTT
NA	TRBJ1-2	TRBV3-1	few	CASSPLDFCPTHNYGYTF	TGTGCCAGCAGCCCACTCGACTTTTGTCCCACCCATAACTATGGCTACACCTTC
TRBD1	TRBJ1-6	TRBV3-1	NA	CASSPGTALSPLHF	TGTGCCAGCAGCCCTGGGACAGCTCTTTCACCCCTCCACTTT
TRBD1	TRBJ1-5	TRBV6-1	many	CASRDGQGMGNQPQHF	TGTGCCAGCAGAGACGGACAGGGAATGGGCAATCAGCCCCAGCATTTT
NA	TRBJ1-1	TRBV12-3/TRBV12-4	many	CASSLSSQKAFF	TGTGCCAGCAGTTTGTCTTCCCAAAAAGCTTTCTTT
NA	TRBJ1-1	TRBV29-1	many	CSVRGRSKRGNTEAFF	TGCAGCGTACGGGGAAGGTCCAAAAGGGGGAACACTGAAGCTTTCTTT
TRBD2	TRBJ2-7	TRBV7-9	NA	CASSPGGGMMHEQYF	TGTGCCAGCAGCCCTGGGGGAGGGATGATGCACGAGCAGTACTTC
TRBD1	TRBJ2-7	TRBV13	many	CASAKTGGLYEQYF	TGTGCCAGCGCAAAGACAGGGGGACTTTACGAGCAGTACTTC
NA	TRBJ2-4	TRBV20-1	NA	CSVDTRAKNIQYF	TGCAGTGTGGATACGAGGGCCAAAAACATTCAGTACTTC
NA	TRBJ2-2	TRBV24-1	many	CATMGGANTGELFF	TGTGCCACCATGGGAGGAGCTAACACCGGGGAGCTGTTTTTT
NA	TRBJ1-2	TRBV10-3	many	CAISGGSRGPNYGYTF	TGTGCCATCAGTGGGGGCAGCCGGGGGCCTAACTATGGCTACACCTTC
TRBD2	TRBJ2-7	TRBV4-1	many	CASSQAGRGVGRTYEQYF	TGCGCCAGCAGCCAAGCTGGCCGGGGGGTAGGGAGGACCTACGAGCAGTACTTC
NA	TRBJ1-2	TRBV12-5	many	CAMGVDRSNYGYTF	TGTGCTATGGGCGTCGACAGGTCTAACTATGGCTACACCTTC
TRBD2	TRBJ2-2	TRBV11-2	NA	CASSLDGLAGEAGELFF	TGTGCCAGCAGCTTGGATGGACTAGCGGGGGAGGCCGGGGAGCTGTTTTTT
NA	TRBJ1-6	TRBV5-1	many	CASSFGHLNSPLHF	TGCGCCAGCAGCTTCGGACACCTTAATTCACCCCTCCACTTT
NA	TRBJ1-2	TRBV6-5	NA	CASSYVRVKGYTF	TGTGCCAGCAGTTACGTCAGGGTAAAAGGTTACACCTTC
NA	TRBJ1-1	TRBV12-3/TRBV12-4	NA	CASHQRTEAFF	TGTGCCAGCCATCAGAGGACTGAAGCTTTCTTT
TRBD1	TRBJ1-1	TRBV11-2	many	CASSWGQSNTEAFF	TGTGCCAGCAGCTGGGGACAGTCGAACACTGAAGCTTTCTTT
NA	TRBJ1-2	TRBV29-1	many	CSVNRGAYGYTF	TGCAGCGTTAATAGGGGGGCTTATGGCTACACCTTC
NA	TRBJ1-1	TRBV27	few	CASSLVGARATEAFF	TGTGCCAGCAGTTTAGTCGGAGCGCGGGCCACTGAAGCTTTCTTT
NA	TRBJ2-5	TRBV7-8	NA	CASSSKAGTKETQYF	TGTGCCAGCAGTTCCAAGGCAGGGACGAAAGAGACCCAGTACTTC
TRBD1	TRBJ1-2	TRBV2	many	CASSRTGGANYGYTF	TGTGCCAGCAGTAGGACAGGGGGCGCTAACTATGGCTACACCTTC
NA	TRBJ1-1	TRBV11-3	many	CASSGFITTVMNTEAFF	TGTGCCAGCAGCGGGTTTATTACGACAGTTATGAACACTGAAGCTTTCTTT
NA	TRBJ1-2	TRBV5-1	many	CASSLGKGYGYTF	TGCGCCAGCAGCTTGGGAAAGGGCTATGGCTACACCTTC
NA	TRBJ1-1	TRBV11-2	many	CASRTLVLNTEAFF	TGTGCCAGCCGCACTTTGGTTTTAAACACTGAAGCTTTCTTT
NA	TRBJ2-5	TRBV7-3	many	CASSLGGLTETQYF	TGTGCCAGCAGCTTAGGGGGGCTAACGGAGACCCAGTACTTC
NA	TRBJ2-5	TRBV3-1	many	CASSRGRCEYF	TGTGCCAGCAGCCGAGGGAGGTGTGAGTACTTC
NA	TRBJ1-2	TRBV6-1	once	CASLADSVGYGYTF	TGTGCCAGCCTCGCGGACAGTGTCGGCTATGGCTACACCTTC
NA	TRBJ2-7	TRBV6-1	many	CASTNGNPYEQYF	TGTGCCAGCACCAACGGAAACCCCTACGAGCAGTACTTC
TRBD1	TRBJ1-1	TRBV6-2/TRBV6-3	many	CASSWTGGTEAFF	TGTGCCAGCAGTTGGACAGGGGGCACTGAAGCTTTCTTT
NA	TRBJ2-7	TRBV20-1	many	CSASQSGSSYEQYF	TGCAGTGCCTCTCAGAGCGGTAGCTCCTACGAGCAGTACTTC
NA	TRBJ1-2	TRBV4-1	NA	CASSQRAGAGYGYTF	TGCGCCAGCAGCCAAAGGGCAGGGGCGGGCTATGGCTACACCTTC